This T cell receptor beta chain was identified during a study of T cell repertoires in cytomegalovirus infection. Overall study: Public TCR beta signatures provided an indication of both CMV infection and a matching HLA type.

After removal of 5 bases from V and 7 bases from J, the junction contained 12 bases not matched to a gene. The CDR3 has 16 amino acids. Germline CDR1 reads MNHNS; CDR2 reads SASEGT. This clonotype was seen ten or more times. Its antigen is unidentified. The study's findings and limits: HLA-C-restricted, CMV-specific TCR beta clonotypes were dominant ex vivo. The study identified carriers of CMV plus the relevant HLA from cumulative public TCR beta family frequency.

TCRdb itself ran the reads through MiXCR, one entry per CDR3 protein. The sample includes about 130,000 distinct CDR3 sequences, 7% to 9.5% of them seen just once. The sequenced sample was PBMCs. The sequence derives from a human donor in good health (CMV status not recorded). Some clones in this sample may be carry-over from other donors' samples. The V and J genes are TRBV6-1 and TRBJ1-1, with 11 bases fitting TRBD1. The CDR3: CASSKPGTGGGSEAFF. CDR3 bases: TGTGCCAGCAGTAAACCCGGGACAGGGGGGGGAAGTGAAGCTTTCTTT.